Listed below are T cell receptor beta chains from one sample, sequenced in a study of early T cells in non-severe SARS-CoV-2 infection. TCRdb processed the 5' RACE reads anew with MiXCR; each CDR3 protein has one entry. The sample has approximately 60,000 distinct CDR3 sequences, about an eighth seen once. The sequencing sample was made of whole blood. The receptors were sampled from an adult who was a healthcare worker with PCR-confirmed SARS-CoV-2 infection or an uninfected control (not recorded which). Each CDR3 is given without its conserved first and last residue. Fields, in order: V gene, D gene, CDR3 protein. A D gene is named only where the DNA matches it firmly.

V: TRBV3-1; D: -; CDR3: ASSQNRGGEQY
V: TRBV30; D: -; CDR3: AGRQGPGELF
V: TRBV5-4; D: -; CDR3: ASSSVGNTEAF
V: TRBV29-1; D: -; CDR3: SVCAGFYTDTQY
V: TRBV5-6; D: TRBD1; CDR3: ASSLEPGQGTYEQY
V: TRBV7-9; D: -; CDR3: ASSLEGGLNEQF
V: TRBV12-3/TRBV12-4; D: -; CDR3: ASKRPGETQY
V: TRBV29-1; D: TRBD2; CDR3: SVEFGGLAQNIQY
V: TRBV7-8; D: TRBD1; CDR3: ASSSWTGVDSPLH
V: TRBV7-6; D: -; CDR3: ASSFGRTGELF
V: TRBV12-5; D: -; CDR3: ASGPGRAEQY
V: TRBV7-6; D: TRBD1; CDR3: ASSSGQGETQY
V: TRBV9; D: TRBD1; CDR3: ASSVVRTGTFRPDETQY
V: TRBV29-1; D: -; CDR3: SVEGYGSGIDYNEQF
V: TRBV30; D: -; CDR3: AWTRGAYEQY
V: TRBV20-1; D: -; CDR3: SATAYNEQF
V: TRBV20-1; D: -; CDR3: SASTDTDTQY